Reported below is one TCR beta chain. Its antigen is undetermined. The data were obtained in a study of T cell responses to AZD1222 COVID-19 vaccine. This CDR3 spans 15 amino acids. The germline V gene encodes CDR1 LGHNA and CDR2 YNFKEQ. V was clipped by 0 bases and J by 7 bases, with 13 bases between them. Findings of the study overall: Repertoire collection took place solely once the T cell response had peaked. The sample set comprised mostly white British donors with more females, and clonal diversity was possibly underestimated. At baseline, just a handful of AZD1222 recipients tested seropositive. Spike-specific TCR depth and breadth grew after two AZD1222 doses.

The method was immunoSEQ multiplex PCR; TCRdb's version includes in-frame clones alone and lacks a portion of them. The sample carries over 25,000 clones, roughly 90% recorded once. Sample: peripheral blood, taken 28 days after the second AZD1222 dose. The chain uses TRBV4-2 and TRBJ1-5, with a weak D call TRBD1 (6 bases). This clonotype was obtained from an adult who received the AZD1222 COVID-19 vaccine. In DNA form, the CDR3 reads TGTGCCAGCAGCCAAGACCCCAGGGGAGAACAGCCCCAGCATTTT. Translated: CASSQDPRGEQPQHF.